The present T cell receptor (beta chain) was sequenced within a study of cytomegalovirus exposure and HLA in healthy donors. About the study: A prior analysis found about 110 million unique TCR beta sequences from around 200 million T cells. Unique TCRs from HLA-typed donors, around 93 million of them, were held in an early data release.

Whole-study results and caveats: As was reported, the HLA-A and HLA-B alleles of most subjects were accurately predicted from TCR beta sequences. In a later analysis, HLA-associated TCR beta chains were more clonally expanded than equally common others.

PCR was performed using 60 Vbeta and 13 Jbeta primers. TCRdb keeps only in-frame clones here, not all; method: immunoSEQ multiplex PCR. The sample gives 150,000 to 200,000 clones, more than 75% of which show up once; approximately 1.5% is in the top ten. The V end was cut by 4 bases, the J end by 4 bases, with 23 bases between. Germline V gene lookup returns CDR1 SGDLS and CDR2 YYNGEE. This CDR3 contains 17 residues. As for this clone: Its target is not known.

The TCR comes from a male donor in good health and CMV-seronegative. Sample: PBMCs. The chain links TRBV9 to TRBJ1-1; the D gene is possibly TRBD1 (6 bases). In DNA form, the CDR3 reads TGTGCCAGCAGCCTAGACGGGTCGGGAGGGGGATTCACTGAAGCTTTCTTT. This codes for CASSLDGSGGGFTEAFF. Full variable domain (outside the CDR3, taken from reference TRBV9 and TRBJ1-1): DSGVTQTPKHLITATGQRVTLRCSPRSGDLSVYWYQQSLDQGLQFLIQYYNGEERAKGNILERFSAQQFPDLHSELNLSSLELGDSALYFCASSLDGSGGGFTEAFFGQGTRLTVV.